Below, one T cell receptor beta chain is given with its context. Assay used: immunoSEQ multiplex PCR; TCRdb lists only in-frame clones, some missing. The sample shows over 200,000 clones, 65% to 85% of them seen only once. This CDR3 region has 17 residues. Looked up from germline, CDR1 is LGHNA and CDR2 is YNFKEQ. J lost 0 bases, V lost 0 bases, and 3 bases had no gene match. The sample belongs to a study of blood T cell repertoires in COVID-19. The origin of this receptor is a man in his fifties with active or convalescent COVID-19. V usage is TRBV4-2 and J usage is TRBJ2-3; 10 nucleotides align to TRBD2. The specimen sequenced was peripheral blood. CDR3 residues: CASSQDPSGGSTDTQYF. In DNA, the CDR3 is TGTGCCAGCAGCCAAGATCCTAGCGGGGGTAGCACAGATACGCAGTATTTT.